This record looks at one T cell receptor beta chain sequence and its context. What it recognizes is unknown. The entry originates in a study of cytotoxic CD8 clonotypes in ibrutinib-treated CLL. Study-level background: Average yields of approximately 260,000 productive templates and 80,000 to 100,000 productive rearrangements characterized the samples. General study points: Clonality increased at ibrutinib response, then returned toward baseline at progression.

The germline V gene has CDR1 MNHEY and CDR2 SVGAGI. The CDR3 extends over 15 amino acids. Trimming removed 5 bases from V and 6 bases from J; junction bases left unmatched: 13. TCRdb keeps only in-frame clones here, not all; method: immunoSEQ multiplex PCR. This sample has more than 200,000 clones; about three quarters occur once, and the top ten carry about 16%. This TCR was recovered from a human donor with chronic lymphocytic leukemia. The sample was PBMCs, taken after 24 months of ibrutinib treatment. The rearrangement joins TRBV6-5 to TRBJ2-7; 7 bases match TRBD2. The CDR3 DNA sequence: TGTGCCAGCAGTGCCGCGGGGGAGCCGAAACGCGAGCAGTACTTC. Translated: CASSAAGEPKREQYF.